The 10 T cell receptor beta chains reported below all come from one sample, sequenced in a study of T cells after yellow fever vaccination. TCRdb re-derived calls from the 5' RACE reads in MiXCR, one entry per CDR3 protein. In the table there are 300,000 to 350,000 distinct CDR3 sequences, 3% to 4.5% of which are singletons. This specimen consisted of PBMCs, obtained 5 days after the yellow fever booster vaccination. Source of these receptors: a young man who received the YFV17D yellow fever vaccine.

Many counts were recorded for this clonotype. CDR3: CASSFGHHRGETQYF. The CDR3, as DNA: TGTGCCAGCAGTTTTGGGCACCACAGGGGAGAGACCCAGTACTTC. The J gene is TRBJ2-5, the V gene TRBV12-3 or TRBV12-4, with TRBD1 identical over 7 bases. The CDR3 is 15 residues long. V was pared by 3 bases and J by 4 bases, with 8 bases of the junction left unmatched.

This clonotype was observed at least ten times. J is TRBJ2-1 and V is TRBV4-3, with TRBD2 as a possible D gene (6 bases). The ends were cut back, 4 bases at V and 7 bases at J, with 11 bases in the middle. Germline CDR1 and CDR2: LGHNA and YSLEER. The CDR3 sequence is 13 residues long. The CDR3: CASSRTSWNEQFF. For the CDR3, the DNA is TGCGCCAGCAGCCGCACTAGCTGGAATGAGCAGTTCTTC.

The genes are TRBV5-6 and TRBJ1-5; possible D gene TRBD1, 6 bases. V lost 4 bases and J lost 6, with 17 bases in between. CDR3 length equals 15 residues. Germline CDR1 reads SGHDT; CDR2 reads YYEEEE. CDR3 sequence: CASSAAGGAGQPQHF. In nucleotides, the CDR3 is TGTGCCAGCAGCGCCGCGGGGGGGGCCGGTCAGCCCCAGCATTTT.

This clonotype was seen more than once but under ten times. The rearrangement links TRBV25-1 to TRBJ2-5, with D perhaps TRBD2 (6 bases). The CDR3 runs to 14 residues. Germline V gene sequence: CDR1 MGHDK, CDR2 SYGVNS. Deletions cut 8 bases from V and 5 bases from J, with 18 bases between. The CDR3 sequence is CASHPGGAGETQYF. Written as DNA, the CDR3 is TGTGCCAGCCATCCGGGCGGGGCCGGGGAGACCCAGTACTTC.

The chain combines TRBV11-3 with TRBJ2-2, with 7 bases matching TRBD1. CDR3 length: 19 amino acids. V shed 5 bases and J 3 bases; nucleotides not matched to a gene: 18. The germline V gene has CDR1 SGHNT and CDR2 YENEEA. The CDR3: CASSPGTSTGVLDTGELFF. CDR3 bases: TGTGCCAGCAGCCCTGGGACCAGTACAGGGGTGTTGGACACCGGGGAGCTGTTTTTT. The full variable domain, with the rest looked up from reference TRBV11-3 and TRBJ2-2, is EAGVVQSPRYKIIEKKQPVAFWCNPISGHNTLYWYLQNLGQGPELLIRYENEEAVDDSQLPKDRFSAERLKGVDSTLKIQPAELGDSAVYLCASSPGTSTGVLDTGELFFGEGSRLTVL.

The rearrangement joins TRBV5-6 to TRBJ2-3, with D maybe TRBD1 (6 bases). CDR1 is SGHDT and CDR2 is YYEEEE in the germline V gene. The germline V and J ends were trimmed by 6 bases and 2 bases, with 13 bases remaining between them. The CDR3 spans 14 residues. This CDR3 reads CASIRGSTTDTQYF. DNA of the CDR3: TGTGCCAGCATCAGGGGTTCTACCACAGATACGCAGTATTTT.

This clonotype was recorded a few times. V usage is TRBV7-2 and J usage is TRBJ1-1; 10 nucleotides agree with TRBD1. The CDR3 runs 15 residues. Per germline, CDR1 SGHTA and CDR2 FQGNSA. V trimming: 1 base; J trimming: 5 bases; junction bases outside the gene matches: 4. Written as DNA, the CDR3 is TGTGCCAGCAGCTTAGACGGACAGGGGGGAACTGAAGCTTTCTTT. This gives the protein CASSLDGQGGTEAFF.

The chain recombines TRBV7-2 with TRBJ2-7; D is ambiguous. Germline CDR1 is SGHTA and CDR2 is FQGNSA. The CDR3 spans 14 residues. V gave up 0 bases and J gave up 7 bases, with 13 bases separating them. The CDR3 DNA follows: TGTGCCAGCAGCTTAGCCGCCACCCGTAAGGAGCAGTACTTC. It specifies CASSLAATRKEQYF.

In the case of this clonotype: One junction end disagrees with the germline gene, perhaps due to a read error. The V gene is TRBV5-1, the J gene TRBJ2-3; unclear D gene. Germline V lookup: CDR1 SGHRS, CDR2 YFSETQ. The CDR3 sequence is 14 residues long. The CDR3 spells CASCLGQTSDTQYF. As DNA, the CDR3 is TGCGCCAGCTGCTTGGGCCAGACCTCAGATACGCAGTATTTT.

This clonotype was seen only a few times. The chain is built from TRBV20-1 and TRBJ2-1; TRBD1 might be the D (6 bases). The CDR3 is 13 amino acids. Trimming removed 6 bases at V and 5 bases at J, with 14 bases between. Germline CDR1 reads DFQATT; CDR2 reads SNEGSKA (reference sequence). The CDR3 spells CSAIQGFNNEQFF. The CDR3 DNA reads as TGCAGTGCCATCCAGGGGTTTAACAATGAGCAGTTCTTC.